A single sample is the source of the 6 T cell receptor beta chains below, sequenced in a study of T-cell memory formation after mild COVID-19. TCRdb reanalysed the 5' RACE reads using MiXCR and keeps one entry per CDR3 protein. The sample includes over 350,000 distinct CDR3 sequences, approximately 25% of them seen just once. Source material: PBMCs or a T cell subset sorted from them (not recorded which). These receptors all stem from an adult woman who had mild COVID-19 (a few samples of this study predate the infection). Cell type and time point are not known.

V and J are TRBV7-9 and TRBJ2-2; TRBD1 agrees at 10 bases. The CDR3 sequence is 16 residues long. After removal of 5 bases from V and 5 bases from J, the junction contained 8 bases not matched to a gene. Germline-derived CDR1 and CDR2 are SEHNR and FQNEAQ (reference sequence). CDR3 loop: CASSKPVGQGTGELFF. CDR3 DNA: TGTGCCAGCAGCAAGCCAGTGGGACAGGGGACCGGGGAGCTGTTTTTT.

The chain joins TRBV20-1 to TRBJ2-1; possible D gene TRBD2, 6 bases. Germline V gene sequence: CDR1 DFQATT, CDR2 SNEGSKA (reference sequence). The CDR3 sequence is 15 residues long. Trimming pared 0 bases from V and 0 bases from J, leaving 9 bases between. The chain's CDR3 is CSARDIGSSYNEQFF. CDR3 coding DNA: TGCAGTGCTAGAGATATCGGGAGCTCCTACAATGAGCAGTTCTTC.

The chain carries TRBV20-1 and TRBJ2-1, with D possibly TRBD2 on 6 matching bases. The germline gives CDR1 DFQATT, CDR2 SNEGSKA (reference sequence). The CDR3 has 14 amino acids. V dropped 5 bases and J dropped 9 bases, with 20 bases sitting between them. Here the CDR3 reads CSADTHRTSREQFF. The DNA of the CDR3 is TGCAGTGCTGATACACATCGAACTAGCCGTGAGCAGTTCTTC.

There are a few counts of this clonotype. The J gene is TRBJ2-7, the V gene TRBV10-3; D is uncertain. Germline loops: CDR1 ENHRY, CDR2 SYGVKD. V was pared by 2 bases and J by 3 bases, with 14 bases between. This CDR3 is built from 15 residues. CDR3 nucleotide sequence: TGTGCCATCAGTGAGGGTCCCCTTGACATCTACGAGCAGTACTTC. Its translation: CAISEGPLDIYEQYF.

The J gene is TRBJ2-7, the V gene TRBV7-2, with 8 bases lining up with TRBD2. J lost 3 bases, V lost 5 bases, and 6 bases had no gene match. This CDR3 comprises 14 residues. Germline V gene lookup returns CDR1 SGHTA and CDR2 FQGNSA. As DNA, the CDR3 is TGTGCCAGCAGCCGTACTAGCGGTGACTACGAGCAGTACTTC. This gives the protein CASSRTSGDYEQYF.

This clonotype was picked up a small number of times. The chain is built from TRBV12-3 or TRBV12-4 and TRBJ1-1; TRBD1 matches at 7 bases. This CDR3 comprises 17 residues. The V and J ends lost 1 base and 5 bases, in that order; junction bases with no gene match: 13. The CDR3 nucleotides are TGTGCCAGCAGTTTAGTTCACCACAGGGGAAGTTGGACTGAAGCTTTCTTT. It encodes CASSLVHHRGSWTEAFF.